This is a list of T cell receptor beta chains from one sample in a study of blood T cell repertoires in COVID-19. Repertoires were generated with immunoSEQ multiplex PCR, while TCRdb's copy carries only in-frame clones and drops some. The sample lists approximately 130,000 clones; around four fifths were seen once. Input material: peripheral blood. All receptors come from a man aged 80 or over with acute or convalescent COVID-19. CDR3s include the opening cysteine and the closing phenylalanine or tryptophan. D genes are given only for firm matches. Not all rows give a size; the values are once, few, many and, for expanded clones, a class.

D | J | V | size | CDR3 | DNA
. | TRBJ2-7 | TRBV19 | . | CASSTPRLSSVHEQYF | TGTGCCAGTAGTACCCCACGACTCAGCTCCGTGCACGAGCAGTACTTC
. | TRBJ2-1 | TRBV18 | . | CASSPDYFYNEQFF | TGTGCCAGCTCACCGGACTATTTCTACAATGAGCAGTTCTTC
TRBD1 | TRBJ1-4 | TRBV5-8 | . | CASSLGQGGEKLFF | TGTGCCAGCAGCTTGGGACAGGGGGGTGAAAAACTGTTTTTT
. | TRBJ2-1 | TRBV7-8 | . | CASSLGGVYNEQFF | TGTGCCAGCAGCTTAGGGGGGGTCTACAATGAGCAGTTCTTC
TRBD1 | TRBJ2-7 | TRBV5-8 | . | CASSLAGTGHYEQYF | TGTGCCAGCAGCTTGGCCGGGACAGGGCACTACGAGCAGTACTTC
. | TRBJ2-2 | TRBV12-3/TRBV12-4 | . | CASRRGNTGELFF | TGTGCCAGCCGGCGGGGGAACACCGGGGAGCTGTTTTTT
. | TRBJ1-5 | TRBV18 | once | CASSPGPRGGSNQPQHF | TGTGCCAGCTCACCAGGCCCCAGAGGAGGTAGCAATCAGCCCCAGCATTTT
. | TRBJ1-2 | TRBV5-6 | . | CASSLPSGDYGYTF | TGTGCCAGCAGCTTGCCCTCAGGTGACTATGGCTACACCTTC
. | TRBJ2-7 | TRBV15 | . | CATSRDRGYEQYF | TGTGCCACCAGCAGAGACAGGGGCTACGAGCAGTACTTC
TRBD1 | TRBJ1-6 | TRBV4-3 | few | CASSQDRASPLHF | TGCGCCAGCAGCCAGGACAGGGCCTCACCCCTCCACTTT
. | TRBJ2-1 | TRBV5-8 | . | CASSLVPLPYNEQFF | TGTGCCAGCAGCTTGGTTCCACTTCCCTACAATGAGCAGTTCTTC
. | TRBJ2-7 | TRBV12-3/TRBV12-4 | . | CASSFGESEQYF | TGTGCCAGCAGTTTCGGGGAGAGCGAGCAGTACTTC
. | TRBJ1-1 | TRBV2 | . | CASGAPGGTEAFF | TGTGCCAGCGGGGCCCCGGGTGGGACTGAAGCTTTCTTT
. | TRBJ2-2 | TRBV15 | . | CATTIKDSPNTGELFF | TGTGCCACCACAATAAAGGACAGCCCGAACACCGGGGAGCTGTTTTTT
TRBD1 | TRBJ1-2 | TRBV4-1 | . | CASSPGGRGGYGYTF | TGCGCCAGCAGCCCAGGGGGAAGGGGCGGGTATGGCTACACCTTC
. | TRBJ1-5 | TRBV6-6 | . | CASSPGTTNQPQHF | TGTGCCAGCAGTCCGGGGACTACTAACCAGCCCCAGCATTTT
TRBD2 | TRBJ2-1 | TRBV27 | . | CASSHRAMVGGGRSTNEQFF | TGTGCCAGCAGCCATAGGGCTATGGTCGGGGGGGGGCGATCGACCAATGAGCAGTTCTTC
. | TRBJ2-5 | TRBV18 | . | CASSPNRDQETQYF | TGTGCCAGCTCACCAAACCGGGACCAAGAGACCCAGTACTTC
TRBD1 | TRBJ1-6 | TRBV2 | . | CASSLDRGTAPLHF | TGTGCCAGCAGTCTGGACAGGGGAACCGCACCCCTCCACTTT
TRBD1 | TRBJ1-6 | TRBV18 | . | CASSLPGTGKNSPLHF | TGTGCCAGCTCTCTGCCCGGGACAGGGAAAAATTCACCCCTCCACTTT
TRBD2 | TRBJ2-3 | TRBV9 | . | CASSFAGASGGLRTDTQYF | TGTGCCAGCAGCTTCGCTGGAGCTAGCGGGGGCCTTCGCACAGATACGCAGTATTTT
TRBD1 | TRBJ2-7 | TRBV7-6 | . | CASSPSRGTGGYEQYF | TGTGCCAGCAGCCCCAGTAGGGGGACAGGGGGGTACGAGCAGTACTTC
TRBD1 | TRBJ2-7 | TRBV28 | . | CASSLPGGSYEQYF | TGTGCCAGCAGTTTGCCAGGGGGCTCCTACGAGCAGTACTTC
TRBD1 | TRBJ2-1 | TRBV5-4 | . | CASSRDRYGNEQFF | TGTGCCAGCAGCAGGGACAGGTACGGCAATGAGCAGTTCTTC
TRBD2 | TRBJ2-4 | TRBV28 | once | CASRGLAGGIKNIQYF | TGTGCCAGCAGAGGACTAGCGGGGGGGATCAAAAACATTCAGTACTTC
. | TRBJ1-1 | TRBV5-1 | . | CASSLQGGTEAFF | TGCGCCAGCAGCTTGCAGGGTGGAACTGAAGCTTTCTTT
. | TRBJ1-1 | TRBV19 | once | CASSIGQKNTEAFF | TGTGCCAGTAGTATAGGCCAGAAGAACACTGAAGCTTTCTTT
. | TRBJ2-3 | TRBV19 | . | CASSIGGRPSTDTQYF | TGTGCCAGTAGTATTGGAGGGAGGCCTAGCACAGATACGCAGTATTTT
. | TRBJ1-1 | TRBV18 | . | CASSPGGGGSTEAFF | TGTGCCAGCTCACCTGGAGGGGGGGGGAGCACTGAAGCTTTCTTT
TRBD1 | TRBJ2-1 | TRBV3-1/TRBV3-2 | . | CASSPKGANEQFF | TGTGCCAGCAGCCCTAAGGGGGCTAATGAGCAGTTCTTC
. | TRBJ1-4 | TRBV11-2 | once | CASSFGRNNEKLFF | TGTGCCAGCAGCTTCGGGAGAAATAATGAAAAACTGTTTTTT
TRBD1 | TRBJ2-2 | TRBV7-9 | . | CASKGGQLTGELFF | TGTGCCAGCAAAGGGGGACAGCTTACCGGGGAGCTGTTTTTT
TRBD1 | TRBJ1-3 | TRBV28 | . | CASRSGTGLMSGNTIYF | TGTGCCAGCAGGTCCGGGACAGGGTTAATGTCGGGAAACACCATATATTTT
. | TRBJ2-1 | TRBV20-1 | . | CSARDQGEQFF | TGCAGTGCTAGAGATCAGGGTGAGCAGTTCTTC
. | TRBJ2-7 | TRBV19 | . | CASSSGGFSYEQYF | TGTGCCAGTAGTAGCGGGGGCTTCTCCTACGAGCAGTACTTC